The 23 T cell receptor beta chains below all came from one sample that was sequenced in a study of cytomegalovirus exposure and HLA in healthy donors. Clones were read by immunoSEQ multiplex PCR, and TCRdb kept only the in-frame ones, dropping some. The sample lists over 120,000 clones; nearly 90% were seen once. What was sequenced was PBMCs. These receptors were obtained from a young woman in good health and CMV-seropositive.

V usage is TRBV5-4 and J usage is TRBJ2-7, with 8 bases lining up with TRBD1. V lost 7 bases to trimming and J lost 0 bases; unmatched junction nucleotides: 9. Per germline, CDR1 SGHNT and CDR2 YYREEE (reference sequence). The CDR3 extends over 15 amino acids. The CDR3 region is CASGDRRLSSYEQYF. The CDR3 bases are TGTGCCAGCGGGGACAGGCGGTTGTCCTCCTACGAGCAGTACTTC.

The chain is built from TRBV29-1 and TRBJ2-3; 13 bases align to TRBD2. Germline CDR1 and CDR2: SQVTM and ANQGSEA. The junction had 7 bases not matched to a gene; V was cut back by 1 base and J by 6 bases. CDR3 length: 16 amino acids. The CDR3 region is CSVEVGTSGEVDTQYF. The CDR3 DNA is TGCAGCGTTGAAGTAGGGACTAGCGGGGAAGTGGATACGCAGTATTTT.

The chain has TRBV5-1 and TRBJ2-5; 7 bases map to TRBD2. Germline V gene sequence: CDR1 SGHRS, CDR2 YFSETQ. Trimming cost V 3 bases and J 2 bases; bases outside gene matches: 7. This CDR3 is built from 15 residues. The CDR3 sequence is CASSSTTSQQETQYF. CDR3 coding DNA: TGCGCCAGCAGCTCTACGACTAGCCAACAAGAGACCCAGTACTTC.

The chain uses TRBV7-9 and TRBJ1-6; D may be TRBD1 (5 bases). Germline V gene lookup returns CDR1 SEHNR and CDR2 FQNEAQ (reference sequence). Between the trimmed V and J ends, which lost 6 bases and 11 bases, there was a span of 23 bases. This CDR3 region has 16 residues. The CDR3 loop is CASSSSGDDREAPLHF. DNA of the CDR3: TGTGCCAGCAGTTCAAGCGGGGACGACCGGGAAGCACCCCTCCACTTT.

The chain recombines TRBV11-3 with TRBJ2-5, with D unresolved. Germline V gene data show CDR1 as SGHNT and CDR2 as YENEEA. V lost 5 bases, J lost 2 bases, and 9 bases lay in between. The CDR3 is 13 residues long. The CDR3, as DNA: TGTGCCAGCAGCCCGAACAGTCAAGAGACCCAGTACTTC. Translation gives CASSPNSQETQYF. The full variable domain, in which reference TRBV11-3 and TRBJ2-5 provide the parts outside the CDR3, is EAGVVQSPRYKIIEKKQPVAFWCNPISGHNTLYWYLQNLGQGPELLIRYENEEAVDDSQLPKDRFSAERLKGVDSTLKIQPAELGDSAVYLCASSPNSQETQYFGPGTRLLVL.

This clone was seen a single time. The chain is built from TRBV28 and TRBJ1-4; D might be TRBD1 (5 bases). The CDR3 totals 14 residues. CDR1 and CDR2 (germline): MDHEN, SYDVKM. The V and J ends lost 2 bases and 10 bases respectively, with 14 bases between them. In nucleotides, the CDR3 is TGTGCCAGCAGTTTAGGGACTTACGATGGAAAACTGTTTTTT. Protein product: CASSLGTYDGKLFF.

CDR3 loop: CASSIQGQGQPQHF. The DNA for the CDR3 is TGTGCCAGCAGCATTCAGGGCCAGGGGCAGCCCCAGCATTTT. The gene calls are TRBV21-1 and TRBJ1-5; the D call in the table, TRBD1, was not verified against the DNA. TRBV21-1 is a listed pseudogene. This CDR3 has 14 residues.

This sequence joins TRBV5-5 and TRBJ1-4; D perhaps matches TRBD1 (6 bases). Germline V gene sequence: CDR1 SGHKS, CDR2 YYEKEE (reference sequence). This CDR3 region has 14 residues. The V gene lost 4 bases and the J gene lost 7 bases, with 14 bases spanning the gap. This CDR3 reads CASSREGEGEKLFF. CDR3 DNA sequence: TGTGCCAGCAGCAGGGAGGGGGAGGGTGAAAAACTGTTTTTT.

This clone was seen once. J is TRBJ2-3 and V is TRBV4-3; D may be TRBD2 (5 bases). Trimming removed 0 bases at V and 4 bases at J, with 11 bases between. The CDR3 length is 15 residues. In germline, CDR1 is LGHNA, CDR2 YSLEER. CDR3 residues: CASSQDRGRADTQYF. DNA of the CDR3: TGCGCCAGCAGCCAAGATCGGGGTAGGGCAGATACGCAGTATTTT.

The chain couples TRBV6-1 to TRBJ2-1; TRBD1 is a possible D gene (5 bases). Between the trimmed V and J ends, which lost 5 bases and 5 bases, there was a span of 16 bases. The germline V gene encodes CDR1 MNHNS and CDR2 SASEGT. This CDR3 comprises 15 residues. This chain's CDR3 is CASSLQAARNNEQFF. DNA for the CDR3: TGTGCCAGCAGTCTACAGGCTGCGCGGAACAATGAGCAGTTCTTC.

The chain employs TRBV13 and TRBJ2-7; 8 bases are a match to TRBD2. Germline V CDR1 and CDR2: PRHDT, FYEKMQ (reference sequence). The CDR3 spans 15 residues. Trimming cost V 0 bases and J 2 bases; bases outside gene matches: 3. This chain's CDR3 is CASSLGGRGAYEQYF. Here the CDR3 DNA reads TGTGCCAGCAGCTTAGGTGGGCGGGGGGCCTACGAGCAGTACTTC.

This clone has a single count. J is TRBJ2-2 and V is TRBV5-1, with D maybe TRBD1 (5 bases). Looked up from germline, CDR1 is SGHRS and CDR2 is YFSETQ. Between the trimmed V and J ends, which lost 0 bases and 6 bases, there was a span of 15 bases. The CDR3 loop spans 16 amino acids. The CDR3 protein is CASSLEGVVAAGELFF. CDR3 nucleotide sequence: TGCGCCAGCAGCTTGGAAGGGGTAGTAGCTGCCGGGGAGCTGTTTTTT.

The chain couples TRBV5-1 to TRBJ1-6; TRBD1 aligns across 11 bases. Per the germline V gene, CDR1 is SGHRS and CDR2 is YFSETQ. This CDR3 spans 18 amino acids. The ends lost 0 bases at V and 1 base at J; junction bases unmatched: 3. The CDR3 bases are TGCGCCAGCAGCTTGGGGGACAGGGGGTTGTCCTATAATTCACCCCTCCACTTT. It encodes CASSLGDRGLSYNSPLHF.

The chain combines TRBV6-5 with TRBJ1-1; TRBD1 aligns across 9 bases. Germline assignment: CDR1 MNHEY and CDR2 SVGAGI. CDR3 length equals 14 residues. V was clipped by 4 bases and J by 1 base; unmatched bases: 1. In DNA form, the CDR3 reads TGTGCCAGCAGTTTGGGACAGGGGAACACTGAAGCTTTCTTT. Its protein is CASSLGQGNTEAFF.

The CDR3 region has the DNA TGTGCCAGCAGTGAAGGTGGATACTATAGCACAGATACGCAGTATTTT. Residues: CASSEGGYYSTDTQYF. V usage is TRBV6-1 and J usage is TRBJ2-3; D call uncertain. CDR1 is MNHNS, CDR2 SASEGT, per germline. Trimming removed 1 base from V and 0 bases from J, with 11 bases in between. The CDR3 has 16 amino acids.

This clone was seen just once. V and J are TRBV18 and TRBJ2-3; 9 bases map to TRBD2. With V trimmed by 5 bases and J by 6 bases, 15 bases remained unmatched. CDR3 length: 17 amino acids. From germline, CDR1 is KGHSH and CDR2 LQKENI. This chain's CDR3 is CASSKEATAGGEDTQYF. In DNA, the CDR3 is TGTGCCAGCTCAAAGGAAGCCACAGCGGGGGGAGAGGATACGCAGTATTTT.

This chain uses TRBV19 with TRBJ1-6; D possibly corresponds to TRBD1 (6 bases). Trimming shortened V by 5 bases and J by 9 bases, and 20 bases separated the two germline ends. From germline, CDR1 is LNHDA and CDR2 SQIVND (reference sequence). The CDR3 spans 16 residues. CDR3 in amino acids: CASSDRTVDLGSPLHF. The DNA of the CDR3 is TGTGCCAGTAGTGATCGGACAGTCGATCTCGGTTCACCCCTCCACTTT.

This clone showed up just a few times. V and J are TRBV5-3 and TRBJ2-7; 8 bases are shared with TRBD1. TRBV5-3 is an ORF, with its function uncertain. This CDR3 spans 16 amino acids. The V and J ends lost 4 bases and 3 bases, in that order; junction bases with no gene match: 12. The CDR3, as DNA: TGTGCCAGAAGCCCCGCAGAAGGACAGGGCCACTACGAGCAGTACTTC. It yields the protein CARSPAEGQGHYEQYF.

The chain combines TRBV5-1 with TRBJ1-4; tentative D call: TRBD1 (5 bases). This CDR3 is built from 14 residues. The germline V and J ends were trimmed by 4 bases and 3 bases, with 10 bases remaining between them. The germline CDR1 and CDR2 sequences are SGHRS and YFSETQ. CDR3 DNA sequence: TGCGCCAGCAGCGGAACGACAGCTAATGAAAAACTGTTTTTT. It translates to CASSGTTANEKLFF.

On this clone itself: Other DNA sequences in this specimen translate into the identical CDR3. This chain links TRBV6-5 with TRBJ1-2; D may be TRBD1 (5 bases). This CDR3 contains 14 residues. Looked up from germline, CDR1 is MNHEY and CDR2 is SVGAGI. V was shortened by 2 bases and J by 4 bases, with 11 bases between the two germline ends. The CDR3 sequence: CASSYQAGGYGYTF. Here the CDR3 DNA reads TGTGCCAGCAGTTACCAGGCGGGGGGCTATGGCTACACCTTC.

The chain combines TRBV6-1 with TRBJ1-5; D possibly corresponds to TRBD1 (5 bases). This CDR3 spans 16 amino acids. Germline lookup yields CDR1 MNHNS and CDR2 SASEGT. V lost 0 bases, J lost 0 bases, and 9 bases lay in between. This CDR3 reads CASSEAPRVSNQPQHF. In DNA, the CDR3 is TGTGCCAGCAGTGAAGCTCCCAGGGTTAGCAATCAGCCCCAGCATTTT.

The DNA for the CDR3 is TGTGCCAGCAGTTTATCCCTGAGGGGGTTTAATCAGCCCCAGCATTTT. This codes for CASSLSLRGFNQPQHF. The chain joins TRBV28 to TRBJ1-5; TRBD1 might be the D (6 bases). Germline V gene data show CDR1 as MDHEN and CDR2 as SYDVKM. The CDR3 length is 16 residues. The germline V and J ends were trimmed by 1 base and 4 bases, with 14 bases remaining between them.

The chain couples TRBV7-9 to TRBJ1-5; weak D call: TRBD1 (5 bases). There are 15 residues in the CDR3. With 3 bases removed from V and 4 bases from J, the gap between germline ends came to 13 bases. Germline CDR1 reads SEHNR; CDR2 reads FQNEAQ (reference sequence). The CDR3 nucleotides are TGTGCCAGCAGCTTTGGGGCAGTCCCAAATCAGCCCCAGCATTTT. This encodes CASSFGAVPNQPQHF.